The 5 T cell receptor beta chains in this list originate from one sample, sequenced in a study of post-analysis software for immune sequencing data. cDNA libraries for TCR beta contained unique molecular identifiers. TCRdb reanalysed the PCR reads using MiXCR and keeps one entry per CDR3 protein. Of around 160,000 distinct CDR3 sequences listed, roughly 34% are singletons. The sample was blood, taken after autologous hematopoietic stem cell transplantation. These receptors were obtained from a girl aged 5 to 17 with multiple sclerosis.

The CDR3: CASSLVAGVGKEQFF. The CDR3 region has the DNA TGTGCCAGCAGTTTGGTAGCGGGAGTAGGTAAGGAGCAGTTCTTC. This rearrangement joins TRBV27 to TRBJ2-1, with 9 bases lining up with TRBD2. Germline trimming cut 3 bases from V and 10 bases from J; bases unmatched to any gene: 10. This CDR3 contains 15 residues. Germline V gives CDR1 MNHEY, CDR2 SMNVEV (reference sequence).

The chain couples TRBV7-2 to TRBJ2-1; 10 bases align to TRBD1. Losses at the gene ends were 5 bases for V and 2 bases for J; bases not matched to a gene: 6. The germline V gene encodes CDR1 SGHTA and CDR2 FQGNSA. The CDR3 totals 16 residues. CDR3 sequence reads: CASSTTGTGAYNEQFF. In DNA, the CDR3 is TGTGCCAGCAGCACCACCGGGACAGGGGCCTACAATGAGCAGTTCTTC.

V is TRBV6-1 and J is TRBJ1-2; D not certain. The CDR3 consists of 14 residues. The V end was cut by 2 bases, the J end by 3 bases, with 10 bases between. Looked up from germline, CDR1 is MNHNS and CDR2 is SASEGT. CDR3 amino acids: CASSETQEYYGYTF. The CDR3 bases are TGTGCCAGCAGTGAAACGCAGGAATACTATGGCTACACCTTC.

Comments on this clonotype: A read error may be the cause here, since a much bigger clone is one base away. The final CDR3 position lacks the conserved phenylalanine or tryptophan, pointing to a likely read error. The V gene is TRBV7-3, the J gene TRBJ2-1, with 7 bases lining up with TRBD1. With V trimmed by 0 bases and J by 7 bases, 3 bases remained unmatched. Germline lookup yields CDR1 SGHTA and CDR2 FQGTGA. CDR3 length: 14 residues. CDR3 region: CASSLTGGYNEQFV. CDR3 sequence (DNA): TGTGCCAGCAGCTTAACAGGGGGCTATAATGAGCAGTTCGTC.

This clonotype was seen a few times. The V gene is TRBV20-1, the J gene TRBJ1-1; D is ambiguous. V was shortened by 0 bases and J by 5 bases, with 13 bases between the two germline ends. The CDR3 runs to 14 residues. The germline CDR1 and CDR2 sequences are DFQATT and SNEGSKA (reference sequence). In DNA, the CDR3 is TGCAGTGCTAGAGATCAATACAGTCCGACTGAAGCTTTCTTT. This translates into CSARDQYSPTEAFF.